The 5 T cell receptor beta chains in this list originate from one sample, sequenced in a study of shared clonotypes between healthy human individuals. Sequenced by immunoSEQ multiplex PCR; TCRdb stores in-frame clones only, minus some. The sample carries over 400,000 clones, 95% to 97% recorded once. The sequencing input was naive CD4+ T cells sorted from blood. Subset noted: CD45RA+ positively selected. Receptor source: a woman under 40 in good health.

The chain has TRBV2 and TRBJ2-4, with 7 positions matching TRBD2. The germline CDR1 and CDR2 sequences are SNHLY and FYNNEI. The CDR3 contains 21 residues. V was pared by 8 bases and J by 3 bases, with 28 bases of the junction left unmatched. The CDR3 nucleotides are TGTGCCAGCGTCCAACGTCCCGGGACTAAAAAATCCCCGGAGGTCAAAAACATTCAGTACTTC. This sequence encodes CASVQRPGTKKSPEVKNIQYF.

The chain recombines TRBV19 with TRBJ2-4; D is ambiguous. The germline CDR1 and CDR2 sequences are LNHDA and SQIVND (reference sequence). The CDR3 has 13 residues. V lost 3 bases and J 0 bases, leaving 3 bases between the germline ends. Here the CDR3 DNA reads TGTGCCAGTAGTATCCTAGCCAAAAACATTCAGTACTTC. Translation gives CASSILAKNIQYF.

V gene TRBV15 combines with J gene TRBJ2-5; D gene uncertain. V lost 6 bases and J 5 bases, leaving 10 bases between the germline ends. This CDR3 has 12 amino acids. Germline assignment: CDR1 LNHNV and CDR2 YYDKDF (reference sequence). CDR3 DNA: TGTGCCACCAGAACAACTGGGGAGACCCAGTACTTC. Its translation is CATRTTGETQYF.

J is TRBJ2-5 and V is TRBV5-1; 10 bases fit TRBD2. The germline CDR1 and CDR2 sequences are SGHRS and YFSETQ. The CDR3 runs 15 residues. With 0 bases clipped from V and 5 bases from J, the junction kept 4 bases outside the gene matches. CDR3 DNA sequence: TGCGCCAGCAGCTTGGCAGCGGGAGGGGGGGAGACCCAGTACTTC. It codes for CASSLAAGGGETQYF.

V is TRBV5-1 and J is TRBJ2-1; 15 bases map to TRBD2. V shed 4 bases and J 7 bases; nucleotides not matched to a gene: 6. The V gene's germline CDR1 is SGHRS and CDR2 YFSETQ. The CDR3 spans 16 residues. The CDR3 here is CASSAGLAGGPNEQFF. The CDR3 bases are TGCGCCAGCAGCGCGGGACTAGCGGGAGGTCCAAATGAGCAGTTCTTC.